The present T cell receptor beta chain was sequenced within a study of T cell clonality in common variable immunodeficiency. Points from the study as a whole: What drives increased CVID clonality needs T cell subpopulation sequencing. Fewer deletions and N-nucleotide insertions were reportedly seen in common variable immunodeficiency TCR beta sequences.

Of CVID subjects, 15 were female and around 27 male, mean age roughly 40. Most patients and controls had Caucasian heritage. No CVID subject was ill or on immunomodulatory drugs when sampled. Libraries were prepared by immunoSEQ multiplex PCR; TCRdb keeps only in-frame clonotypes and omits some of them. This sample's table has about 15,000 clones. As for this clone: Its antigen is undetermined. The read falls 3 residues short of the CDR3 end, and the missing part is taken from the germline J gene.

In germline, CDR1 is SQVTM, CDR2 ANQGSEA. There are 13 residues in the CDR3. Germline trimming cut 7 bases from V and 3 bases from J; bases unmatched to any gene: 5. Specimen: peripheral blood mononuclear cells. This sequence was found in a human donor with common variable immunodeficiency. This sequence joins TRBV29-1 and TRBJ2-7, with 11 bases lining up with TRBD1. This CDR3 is CSGGTGGLYEQYF. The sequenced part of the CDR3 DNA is TGCAGCGGTGGGACAGGGGGTCTCTACGAG.